The clone carrying this T cell receptor (beta chain) was observed a few times. Its antigen is unknown. The data were taken from a study of T cell responses to AZD1222 COVID-19 vaccine. Trimming cost V 8 bases and J 2 bases; bases outside gene matches: 8. The CDR3 runs to 14 residues. In germline, CDR1 is SNHLY, CDR2 FYNNEI. This table comes from immunoSEQ multiplex PCR, and its TCRdb copy is limited to in-frame clones, with some not included. Of about 110,000 clones detected, roughly nine tenths appear once; the ten largest clones hold over 3%. Study conclusions and caveats: Spike was spanned by vaccine-associated CD4 TCRs, with dominance at 160-218 and 743-854. Of the AZD1222 recipients, only 6 or 7 were seropositive at baseline.

The starting material was peripheral blood, obtained on day 0 of MenACWY control vaccination. The genes are TRBV2 and TRBJ1-1; 7 bases match TRBD1. The origin of this receptor is an adult in good health. This CDR3 is CASDRGLLNTEAFF. The DNA of the CDR3 is TGTGCCAGCGATAGGGGGCTGCTTAACACTGAAGCTTTCTTT.